The 4 T cell receptor beta chains presented below share a single source sample, sequenced in a study of T-cell memory formation after mild COVID-19. TCRdb passed the 5' RACE reads through MiXCR, listing each CDR3 protein once. Of approximately 480,000 distinct CDR3 sequences in the sample, 18% were seen once. Specimen: PBMCs or a T cell subset sorted from them (not recorded which). The receptors were gathered from an adult woman who had mild COVID-19 (a few samples of this study predate the infection). Cell type and time point are not known.

This clonotype appeared a few times. The chain joins TRBV9 to TRBJ1-1; D is perhaps TRBD1 (6 bases). Trimming removed 1 base at V and 2 bases at J, with 12 bases between. The germline gives CDR1 SGDLS, CDR2 YYNGEE. The CDR3 sequence is 15 residues long. CDR3 residues: CASSVTGTYNTEAFF. The CDR3 DNA follows: TGTGCCAGCAGCGTAACCGGGACATATAACACTGAAGCTTTCTTT.

The chain joins TRBV10-3 to TRBJ2-7; D is perhaps TRBD1 or TRBD2 (5 bases each). This CDR3 contains 13 residues. V was pared by 4 bases and J by 5 bases, with 12 bases between. The germline V gene has CDR1 ENHRY and CDR2 SYGVKD. CDR3 amino acids: CAISGGPRHEQYF. The DNA for the CDR3 is TGTGCCATCAGTGGGGGACCCCGCCACGAGCAGTACTTC.

The chain links TRBV9 to TRBJ1-1; no reliable D call. The CDR3 runs to 15 residues. The germline gives CDR1 SGDLS, CDR2 YYNGEE. The germline V and J ends were trimmed by 4 bases and 1 base, with 14 bases remaining between them. The CDR3, as DNA: TGTGCCAGCAGCCTTACATGGAGCGGGAACACTGAAGCTTTCTTT. Protein sequence: CASSLTWSGNTEAFF.

The rearrangement links TRBV20-1 to TRBJ2-7; D may be TRBD1 (7 bases). This CDR3 contains 15 residues. Germline CDR1 DFQATT, CDR2 SNEGSKA (reference sequence). Trimming stripped 3 bases from V and 3 bases from J, with 18 bases between. The DNA for the CDR3 is TGCAGTGCTAGCCCCCCGACAGGGAGGAACTACGAGCAGTACTTC. Its translation: CSASPPTGRNYEQYF.